This paragraph covers one T cell receptor (beta chain) sequence. CDR1 is ENHRY, CDR2 SYGVKD, per germline. This CDR3 is built from 15 residues. The V end lost 0 bases, the J end lost 7 bases, and 10 bases lay between the germline ends. Assay used: immunoSEQ multiplex PCR; TCRdb lists only in-frame clones, some missing. The profile covers 100,000 or so clones, with around 87% appearing a single time and 9.5% to 13% taken by the ten largest. The sample is drawn from a study of blood T cell repertoires in COVID-19. The overall study: From the United States, Italy and Spain came samples of acute and convalescent COVID-19. From T cells, B-cell-depleted T cells, or PBMCs came the material, which was cDNA or gDNA.

The sequenced sample consisted of peripheral blood. V gene TRBV10-3 combines with J gene TRBJ1-6, with a weak D call TRBD1 (5 bases). This receptor was identified in a woman in her thirties with acute or convalescent COVID-19. The CDR3 spells CAISESGAGNSPLHF. In DNA, the CDR3 is TGTGCCATCAGTGAGTCTGGGGCGGGAAATTCACCCCTCCACTTT.